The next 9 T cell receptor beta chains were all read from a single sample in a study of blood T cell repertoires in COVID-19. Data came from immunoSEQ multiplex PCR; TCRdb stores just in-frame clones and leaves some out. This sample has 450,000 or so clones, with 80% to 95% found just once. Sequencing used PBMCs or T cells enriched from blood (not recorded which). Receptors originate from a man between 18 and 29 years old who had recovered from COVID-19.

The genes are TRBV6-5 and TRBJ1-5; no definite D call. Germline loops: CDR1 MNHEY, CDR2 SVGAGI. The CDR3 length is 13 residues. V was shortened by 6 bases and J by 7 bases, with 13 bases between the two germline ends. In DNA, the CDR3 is TGTGCCAGCAGCGGGGAGCTTTTCCAGCCCCAGCATTTT. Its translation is CASSGELFQPQHF.

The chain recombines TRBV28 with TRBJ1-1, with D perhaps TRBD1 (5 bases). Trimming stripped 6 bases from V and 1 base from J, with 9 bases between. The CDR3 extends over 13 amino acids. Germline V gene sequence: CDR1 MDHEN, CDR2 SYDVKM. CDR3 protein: CASRYDRNTEAFF. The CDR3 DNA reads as TGTGCCAGCAGGTACGACAGGAACACTGAAGCTTTCTTT.

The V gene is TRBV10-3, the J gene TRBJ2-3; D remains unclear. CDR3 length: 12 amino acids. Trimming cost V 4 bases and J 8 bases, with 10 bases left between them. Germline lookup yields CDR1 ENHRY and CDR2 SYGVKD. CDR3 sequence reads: CAISVPPGTQYF. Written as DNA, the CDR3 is TGTGCCATCAGTGTTCCCCCAGGTACGCAGTATTTT.

CDR3 amino acids: CATSDLGGSQGASEQFF. The CDR3, as DNA: TGTGCCACCAGTGATTTGGGGGGTTCACAGGGGGCGAGTGAGCAGTTCTTC. The V and J genes are TRBV24-1 and TRBJ2-1; 9 positions match TRBD1. Germline V gene sequence: CDR1 KGHDR, CDR2 SFDVKD. The CDR3 extends over 17 amino acids. Trimming removed 0 bases from V and 9 bases from J; junction bases left unmatched: 11.

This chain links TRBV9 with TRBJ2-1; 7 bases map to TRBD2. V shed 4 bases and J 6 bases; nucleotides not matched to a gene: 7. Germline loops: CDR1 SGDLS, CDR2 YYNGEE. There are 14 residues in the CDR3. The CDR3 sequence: CASSPGTIGNEQFF. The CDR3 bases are TGTGCCAGCAGCCCAGGGACTATTGGCAATGAGCAGTTCTTC.

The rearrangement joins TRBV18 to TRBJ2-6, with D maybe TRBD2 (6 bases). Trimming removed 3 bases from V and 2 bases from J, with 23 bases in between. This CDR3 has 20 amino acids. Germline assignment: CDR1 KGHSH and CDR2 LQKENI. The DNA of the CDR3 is TGTGCCAGCTCACCGATTCTCAGACTAGGGTTCCGTCCTGGGGCCAACGTCCTGACTTTC. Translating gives CASSPILRLGFRPGANVLTF.

The CDR3 protein is CASSLGQTTDTQYF. CDR3 DNA sequence: TGTGCCAGCAGCTTAGGACAAACTACAGATACGCAGTATTTT. The chain has TRBV7-3 and TRBJ2-3; tentative D call: TRBD1 (5 bases). The V gene's germline CDR1 is SGHTA and CDR2 FQGTGA. Trimming took off 2 bases at V and 3 bases at J, with 9 bases between the two ends. The CDR3 has 14 residues. The whole variable domain, remainder taken from reference TRBV7-3 and TRBJ2-3, is GAGVSQTPSNKVTEKGKYVELRCDPISGHTALYWYRQSLGQGPEFLIYFQGTGAADDSGLPNDRFFAVRPEGSVSTLKIQRTERGDSAVYLCASSLGQTTDTQYFGPGTRLTVL.

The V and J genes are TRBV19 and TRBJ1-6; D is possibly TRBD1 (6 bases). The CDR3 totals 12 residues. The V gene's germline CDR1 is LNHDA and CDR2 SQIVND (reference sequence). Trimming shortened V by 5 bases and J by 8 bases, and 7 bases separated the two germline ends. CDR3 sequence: CASSGGYSPLHF. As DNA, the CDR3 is TGTGCCAGTAGTGGGGGCTATTCACCCCTCCACTTT.

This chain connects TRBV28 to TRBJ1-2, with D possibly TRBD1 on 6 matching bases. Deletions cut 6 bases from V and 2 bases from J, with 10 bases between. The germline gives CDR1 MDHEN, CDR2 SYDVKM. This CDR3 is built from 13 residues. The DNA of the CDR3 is TGTGCCAGCAGGACAGGCACCAACTATGGCTACACCTTC. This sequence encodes CASRTGTNYGYTF.